A single sample is the source of the 16 T cell receptor beta chains below, sequenced in a study of cytomegalovirus exposure and HLA in healthy donors. Using immunoSEQ multiplex PCR, the repertoire was profiled, and TCRdb retains in-frame clones only, with some absent. The profile shows 76,000 or so clones, 94% of them singletons. The sequencing input was PBMCs. Source of these receptors: a woman in her late teens or twenties in good health and CMV-seropositive.

This chain joins TRBV14 and TRBJ2-7; TRBD1 matches 11 bases. The CDR3 spans 16 residues. Losses at the gene ends were 1 base for V and 3 bases for J; bases not matched to a gene: 5. The germline CDR1 and CDR2 sequences are SGHDN and FVKESK. CDR3 coding DNA: TGTGCCAGCAGCCAAGCGGGACAGGGGGTACTCTACGAGCAGTACTTC. It is translated as CASSQAGQGVLYEQYF.

V is TRBV19 and J is TRBJ2-2; 15 bases line up with TRBD2. The CDR3 is 18 residues long. Germline CDR1 is LNHDA and CDR2 is SQIVND (reference sequence). The trim removed 10 bases at V and 0 bases at J, leaving 9 bases unmatched. DNA for the CDR3: TGTGCCACCCGTGCCGGGACTAGCGGGAGGTCGAACACCGGGGAGCTGTTTTTT. It yields the protein CATRAGTSGRSNTGELFF.

This clone was detected once. In DNA form, the CDR3 reads TGTGCCAGCTCACCGCCACAGGGGAACCGGGGGCAGCCCCAGCATTTT. Translation gives CASSPPQGNRGQPQHF. The genes are TRBV18 and TRBJ1-5; 7 bases are shared with TRBD1. The germline V gene has CDR1 KGHSH and CDR2 LQKENI. The CDR3 runs to 16 residues. With 3 bases clipped from V and 7 bases from J, the junction kept 12 bases outside the gene matches.

CDR3 sequence (DNA): TGCGCCAGCAGCTTGGGTCTAGCGGTCGGGGAGCTGTTTTTT. As protein: CASSLGLAVGELFF. The V call is TRBV5-1, the J call TRBJ2-2, with TRBD2 matching over 7 bases. This CDR3 region has 14 residues. Per the germline V gene, CDR1 is SGHRS and CDR2 is YFSETQ. V trimming: 0 bases; J trimming: 7 bases; junction bases outside the gene matches: 3.

The rearrangement links TRBV5-6 to TRBJ2-3, with 9 bases aligning to TRBD2. CDR1 and CDR2 (germline): SGHDT, YYEEEE. V lost 4 bases to trimming and J lost 3 bases; unmatched junction nucleotides: 9. The CDR3 is 16 amino acids. CDR3 protein: CASSRGRRGGTDTQYF. The DNA for the CDR3 is TGTGCCAGCAGCCGAGGACGGCGGGGGGGTACAGATACGCAGTATTTT.

The rearrangement joins TRBV7-6 to TRBJ2-7; tentative D call: TRBD1 (6 bases). This CDR3 region has 15 residues. V shed 3 bases and J shed 1 base, with 13 bases lying between them. Germline V lookup: CDR1 SGHVS, CDR2 FNYEAQ. CDR3 sequence: CASSFGSTGSYEQYF. CDR3 bases: TGTGCCAGCAGCTTCGGGTCGACAGGATCCTACGAGCAGTACTTC.

The rearrangement uses TRBV6-6 and TRBJ1-1; D call uncertain. V lost 0 bases and J 7 bases, leaving 9 bases between the germline ends. The CDR3 totals 13 residues. Looked up from germline, CDR1 is MNHNY and CDR2 is SVGAGI (reference sequence). As DNA, the CDR3 is TGTGCCAGCAGTTACTCGATAAACGGTGAAGCTTTCTTT. Translating gives CASSYSINGEAFF.

As to this clone: Other nucleotide sequences from this sample produce the same CDR3. The chain combines TRBV4-3 with TRBJ1-1; weak D call: TRBD1 (6 bases). The CDR3 runs to 15 residues. Trimming took 0 bases from V and 11 from J, leaving 19 bases between them. Germline assignment: CDR1 LGHNA and CDR2 YSLEER. The CDR3, as DNA: TGCGCCAGCAGCCAAGATGAATCCAGGGGTGTACCGGCTTTCTTT. This codes for CASSQDESRGVPAFF.

The rearrangement links TRBV7-2 to TRBJ2-7; D may be TRBD2 (5 bases). Deletions cut 0 bases from V and 0 bases from J, with 6 bases between. Looked up from germline, CDR1 is SGHTA and CDR2 is FQGNSA. The CDR3 length is 14 residues. The CDR3 nucleotides are TGTGCCAGCAGCTTAGCAGGGAGCTCCTACGAGCAGTACTTC. Translation gives CASSLAGSSYEQYF.

The genes are TRBV30 and TRBJ2-1, with 10 bases identical to TRBD2. Losses at the gene ends were 2 bases for V and 5 bases for J; bases not matched to a gene: 12. In germline, CDR1 is GTSNPN, CDR2 SVGIG (reference sequence). The CDR3 runs to 17 residues. In nucleotides, the CDR3 is TGTGCCTGGAGTCACAGCCGTACTAGCGGGACTAACAATGAGCAGTTCTTC. Translated, it gives CAWSHSRTSGTNNEQFF.

The V call is TRBV4-3, the J call TRBJ2-5, with 9 bases fitting TRBD1. The J call may be mistaken, given a closer DNA end match to TRBJ2-7. The CDR3 runs to 15 residues. Looked up from germline, CDR1 is LGHNA and CDR2 is YSLEER. The CDR3: CASSQDWDRVYEQYF. The CDR3, as DNA: TGCGCCAGCAGCCAAGATTGGGACAGGGTTTACGAGCAGTACTTC.

This chain joins TRBV5-8 and TRBJ2-7; D perhaps matches TRBD2 (6 bases). V was trimmed by 8 bases and J by 2 bases, leaving 20 bases between them. The CDR3 consists of 15 residues. Germline lookup yields CDR1 SGHTS and CDR2 YDEGEE. The CDR3 sequence: CASRRRRGTTYEQYF. CDR3 nucleotide sequence: TGTGCCAGTCGTCGAAGACGGGGGACCACCTACGAGCAGTACTTC.

This clone has more than one count but fewer than ten. The chain has TRBV18 and TRBJ2-1; D gene unclear. CDR3 length: 16 residues. The V end was cut by 2 bases, the J end by 6 bases, with 17 bases between. CDR1 and CDR2 (germline): KGHSH, LQKENI. The CDR3 nucleotides read TGTGCCAGCTCACCAGAAAAGTTTCCCGAACTCAATGAGCAGTTCTTC. Translating gives CASSPEKFPELNEQFF.

The V and J genes are TRBV7-3 and TRBJ2-1, with 9 bases matching TRBD1. The V segment lost 5 bases and the J segment 8 bases; nucleotides outside the gene matches: 7. The germline V gene has CDR1 SGHTA and CDR2 FQGTGA. This CDR3 is 14 amino acids long. CDR3 in amino acids: CASSLTGGMYEQFF. In DNA, the CDR3 is TGTGCCAGCAGCCTTACAGGGGGCATGTATGAGCAGTTCTTC.

This clone was detected only once. The rearrangement uses TRBV11-2 and TRBJ2-5, with 9 bases fitting TRBD1. This CDR3 has 17 amino acids. The V gene end was trimmed by 5 bases and the J gene end by 5 bases; junction bases not matched to a gene: 15. Looked up from germline, CDR1 is SGHAT and CDR2 is FQNNGV. The CDR3 nucleotides read TGTGCCAGCAGCCTATTACTTAAACAGGGGGCCAGGGAGACCCAGTACTTC. It specifies CASSLLLKQGARETQYF.

This clone came up a few times. The chain is built from TRBV5-6 and TRBJ2-3; no clear D. Germline V gives CDR1 SGHDT, CDR2 YYEEEE. CDR3 length: 16 amino acids. V was shortened by 0 bases and J by 4 bases, with 15 bases between the two germline ends. The DNA for the CDR3 is TGTGCCAGCAGCTTGGGGTCAGGTCCTTTTGCAGATACGCAGTATTTT. Protein sequence: CASSLGSGPFADTQYF.